This T cell receptor beta chain was obtained from a study of T cell responses to AZD1222 COVID-19 vaccine. Only in-frame clones appear in the TCRdb table, and some are missing; sequencing was by immunoSEQ multiplex PCR. The profile shows approximately 150,000 clones, roughly 94% of them singletons. As to this clone: The target antigen is unknown.

General study points: The donors showed a predominance of white British ancestry and of females, with possible underestimation of clonal diversity. Spike regions recognized by vaccine-associated CD4 TCRs spanned the protein, led by 160-218 and 743-854. Repertoire samples came only from after the peak T cell response. Of the AZD1222 recipients, only 5 or 6 were seropositive at baseline.

The specimen comprised peripheral blood, sampled on day 0 of MenACWY control vaccination. This clonotype was sampled from an adult in good health.

The CDR3 loop is CASSLRTGQSPLHF. CDR3 sequence (DNA): TGTGCCAGCAGCTTGCGGACAGGGCAGTCACCCCTCCACTTT. This chain links TRBV7-3 with TRBJ1-6; 8 nucleotides match TRBD1. With 3 bases clipped from V and 10 bases from J, the junction kept 5 bases outside the gene matches. The CDR3 loop spans 14 amino acids. CDR1 is SGHTA and CDR2 is FQGTGA in the germline V gene.